Following are 2 T cell receptor beta chains from one sample sequenced in a study of cytomegalovirus exposure and HLA in healthy donors. 60 Vbeta and 13 Jbeta primers were used in PCR. Produced via immunoSEQ multiplex PCR; TCRdb's table is partial and in-frame only. The table records approximately 210,000 clones, around nine tenths of them present only once. The sequenced material came from PBMCs. These receptors were taken from a woman under 30 in good health and CMV-seronegative.

The rearrangement joins TRBV7-2 to TRBJ1-5; 9 bases line up with TRBD1. V was pared by 3 bases and J by 7 bases, with 7 bases of the junction left unmatched. The CDR3 contains 15 residues. Germline-derived CDR1 and CDR2 are SGHTA and FQGNSA. CDR3 bases: TGTGCCAGCAGCTTCGGGGATGGGACAGGGCAGCCCCAGCATTTT. It specifies CASSFGDGTGQPQHF.

The J gene is TRBJ1-1, the V gene TRBV10-3, with D possibly matching TRBD1 (6 bases). The CDR3 totals 16 residues. Germline CDR1 ENHRY, CDR2 SYGVKD. Trimming stripped 6 bases from V and 0 bases from J, with 17 bases between. In DNA, the CDR3 is TGTGCCATCAGCTCACAGGGCTCACTAATGAACACTGAAGCTTTCTTT. Its protein product is CAISSQGSLMNTEAFF.